This TCR beta chain was recorded in a study of blood T cell repertoires in COVID-19. This table comes from immunoSEQ multiplex PCR, and its TCRdb copy is limited to in-frame clones, with some not included. This repertoire shows a few hundred thousand clones, roughly 87% found once; its top ten account for almost 3%. CDR3 length: 14 amino acids. V lost 0 bases and J lost 4, with 9 bases in between. Germline CDR1 reads ENHRY; CDR2 reads SYGVKD. This chain uses TRBV10-3 with TRBJ1-2; D possibly corresponds to TRBD1 (5 bases). This TCR was sampled from a woman between 25 and 40 years old who had recovered from COVID-19. Sequences were obtained from PBMCs or T cells enriched from blood (not recorded which). The CDR3 sequence is CAISESGDLYGYTF. CDR3 in DNA: TGTGCCATCAGTGAGTCAGGGGATCTCTATGGCTACACCTTC.